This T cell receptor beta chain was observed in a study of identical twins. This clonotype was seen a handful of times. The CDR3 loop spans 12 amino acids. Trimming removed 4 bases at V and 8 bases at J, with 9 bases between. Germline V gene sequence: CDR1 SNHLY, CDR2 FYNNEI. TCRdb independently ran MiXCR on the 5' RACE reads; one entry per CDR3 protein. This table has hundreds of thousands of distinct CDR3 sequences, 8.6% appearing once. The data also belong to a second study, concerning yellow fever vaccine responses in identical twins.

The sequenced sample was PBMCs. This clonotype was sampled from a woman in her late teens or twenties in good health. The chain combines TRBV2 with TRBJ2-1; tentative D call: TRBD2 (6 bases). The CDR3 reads CASSVSGDEQFF. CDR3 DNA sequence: TGTGCCAGCAGTGTGTCGGGAGATGAGCAGTTCTTC.